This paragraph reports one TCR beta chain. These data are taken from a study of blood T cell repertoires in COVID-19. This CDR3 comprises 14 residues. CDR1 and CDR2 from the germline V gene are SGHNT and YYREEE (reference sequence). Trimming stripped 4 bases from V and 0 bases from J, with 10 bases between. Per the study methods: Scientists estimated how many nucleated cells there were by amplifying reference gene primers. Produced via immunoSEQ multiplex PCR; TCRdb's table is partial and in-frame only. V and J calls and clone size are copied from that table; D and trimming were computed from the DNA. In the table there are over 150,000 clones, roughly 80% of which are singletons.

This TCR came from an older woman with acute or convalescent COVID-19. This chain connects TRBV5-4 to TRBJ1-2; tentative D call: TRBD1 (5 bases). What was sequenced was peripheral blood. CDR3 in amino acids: CASSPDSSNYGYTF. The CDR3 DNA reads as TGTGCCAGCAGCCCCGACAGCTCTAACTATGGCTACACCTTC.